What follows are 17 T cell receptor beta chains derived from one specimen sequenced in a study of regulatory T cells in long-lasting Graves disease (dated by TCRdb to the early 2020s). Read against the paper, the sample's time point label means: newly diagnosed GD, antithyroid drugs for less than 3 months. For both TCR sequencing and RNA sequencing, RNA was extracted from PBMCs using TRIzol. The library relied on multiplex PCR. Sequencing used an Illumina HiSeq 4000. To build TCR beta libraries, CDR3 regions were amplified by Arm-PCR using iRepertoire HTBI primers. TCRdb reprocessing: public reads trimmed at Q25 with fastp, clones called with MiXCR, in-frame beta chains kept. CDR3 protein duplicates are merged, each entry listing the most common genes and DNA. Recorded for this sample are about 320,000 distinct CDR3 sequences; more than 15% of them occurred a single time. The biggest ten clones account for 38% of the sample.

Material: peripheral blood mononuclear cells (PBMCs), obtained at new diagnosis, from a patient treated with antithyroid drugs. The origin of the receptors is a female donor with Graves disease.

In this sample, this clonotype turned up many times. The chain employs TRBV10-3 and TRBJ2-1; 8 bases map to TRBD2. Germline-derived CDR1 and CDR2 are ENHRY and SYGVKD. The CDR3 loop spans 16 amino acids. The junction had 5 bases not matched to a gene; V was cut back by 4 bases and J by 0 bases. Here the CDR3 DNA reads TGTGCCATCAGTGGGGTGGCGGGGGGCTCCTACAATGAGCAGTTCTTC. Translated, it gives CAISGVAGGSYNEQFF.

As for this clonotype: This may arise from a read error, as a much more abundant clone is one base away. The chain uses TRBV7-6 and TRBJ2-3, with D possibly matching TRBD1 (5 bases). The J call is doubtful: the DNA matches TRBJ1-5 better. CDR3 length: 15 residues. Germline CDR1 and CDR2: SGHVS and FNYEAQ. The CDR3 sequence: CASSSRPKGSDTQHF. CDR3 coding DNA: TGTGCCAGCAGCTCTCGTCCCAAGGGGTCAGATACGCAGCATTTT.

V gene TRBV18 combines with J gene TRBJ2-1, with D maybe TRBD2 (5 bases). Per germline, CDR1 KGHSH and CDR2 LQKENI. There are 16 residues in the CDR3. Trimming shortened V by 2 bases and J by 8 bases, and 19 bases separated the two germline ends. CDR3 DNA sequence: TGTGCCAGCTCACCAATCTCATACGGGAATCAGTATGAGCAGTTCTTC. Residues: CASSPISYGNQYEQFF.

In its sample, this clonotype was seen many times. One end of the junction varies from germline; a read error may be responsible. V and J are TRBV12-3 or TRBV12-4 and TRBJ2-5; no clear D gene. There are 13 residues in the CDR3. This chain's CDR3 is CASSLATQETQYF. CDR3 in DNA: TGTGCCAGCAGTTTGGCGACCCAAGAAACCCAGTACTTC.

This clonotype was detected ten times or more. The CDR3 nucleotides read TGTGCCAGCAGCGCGGGATTCGGGAACACCATATATTTT. It is translated as CASSAGFGNTIYF. The V call is TRBV7-8, the J call TRBJ1-3; no firm D call. The CDR3 runs 13 residues. V was cut by 5 bases and J by 7 bases, with 12 bases left in between. The germline V gene encodes CDR1 SGHVS and CDR2 FQNEAQ.

The table lists this clonotype with a count of one. The genes are TRBV2 and TRBJ2-3; TRBD2 aligns across 9 bases. The CDR3 totals 16 residues. Trimming removed 4 bases from V and 3 bases from J; junction bases left unmatched: 8. Germline loops: CDR1 SNHLY, CDR2 FYNNEI. CDR3 sequence reads: CASSGQPSGMTDTQYF. For the CDR3, the DNA is TGTGCCAGCAGTGGCCAACCTAGCGGGATGACAGATACGCAGTATTTT.

This clonotype was seen ten or more times. The chain is built from TRBV7-8 and TRBJ1-1; D perhaps matches TRBD1 (6 bases). CDR3 length: 15 amino acids. The germline gives CDR1 SGHVS, CDR2 FQNEAQ. Between the trimmed V and J ends, which lost 5 bases and 4 bases, there was a span of 17 bases. The CDR3 sequence: CASSRGAGLGTEAFF. The CDR3 nucleotides read TGTGCCAGCAGCAGGGGGGCAGGGCTAGGCACTGAAGCTTTCTTT.

In its sample, this clonotype was seen many times. The chain carries TRBV13 and TRBJ2-5; D possibly matches TRBD1 or TRBD2 (5 bases each). This CDR3 is 15 amino acids long. Germline V gene lookup returns CDR1 PRHDT and CDR2 FYEKMQ (reference sequence). V was trimmed by 2 bases and J by 3 bases, leaving 13 bases between them. The CDR3 here is CASSLMGQGEETQYF. The DNA of the CDR3 is TGTGCCAGCAGCTTAATGGGGCAGGGAGAAGAGACCCAGTACTTC.

This clonotype was recorded at least ten times. This chain uses TRBV15 with TRBJ1-2; weak D call: TRBD1 (6 bases). Trimming took 5 bases from V and 4 from J, leaving 14 bases between them. From germline, CDR1 is LNHNV and CDR2 YYDKDF (reference sequence). There are 14 residues in the CDR3. The CDR3 protein is CATSPGGTGYGYTF. The CDR3 nucleotides are TGTGCCACCAGCCCTGGGGGCACAGGCTATGGCTACACCTTC. Together with reference TRBV15 and TRBJ1-2, the CDR3 gives the full variable domain: DAMVIQNPRYQVTQFGKPVTLSCSQTLNHNVMYWYQQKSSQAPKLLFHYYDKDFNNEADTPDNFQSRRPNTSFCFLDIRSPGLGDTAMYLCATSPGGTGYGYTFGSGTRLTVV.

A word on this clonotype: A single base separates this from a much larger clone, so it may be a read error. The rearrangement uses TRBV6-5 and TRBJ2-5; 13 positions agree with TRBD2. The CDR3 sequence is 14 residues long. The germline CDR1 and CDR2 sequences are MNHEY and SVGAGI. The J segment lost 7 bases and the V segment lost 4 bases, leaving 3 bases of the junction unmatched. The CDR3 DNA follows: TGTGCCAGCAGTTTCCGACTAGCGGGAGGGACCCAGTACTTC. Translated: CASSFRLAGGTQYF.

This clonotype showed up many times. The junction does not match germline at one end; this may be a read error. CDR3 coding DNA: TGCGCCAGCAGTGTTTGGCCGGAGGGCTACTACGAGCAGTACTTC. Its protein is CASSVWPEGYYEQYF. This rearrangement joins TRBV6-2 or TRBV6-3 to TRBJ2-7; TRBD2 might be the D (6 bases). CDR1 is MNHEY and CDR2 is SVGEGT in the germline V gene. The CDR3 runs to 15 residues.

This clonotype appeared a single time. This likely came from a read error, as a far larger clone is one base away. The rearrangement joins TRBV9 to TRBJ2-7; 9 positions match TRBD1. The CDR3 spans 17 residues. Germline CDR1 is SGDLS and CDR2 is YYNGEE. CDR3 residues: CASSWKGGGTGPRERYF. The CDR3 DNA is TGTGCCAGCAGCTGGAAGGGGGGAGGGACAGGGCCTCGGGAGCGGTACTTC.

The table lists this clonotype with many counts. DNA for the CDR3: TGTGCCAGCAGCCCCGATGGCTACGAGCAGTACTTC. It is translated as CASSPDGYEQYF. This chain links TRBV9 with TRBJ2-7; D is ambiguous. V shed 4 bases and J shed 3 bases, with 8 bases lying between them. The V gene's germline CDR1 is SGDLS and CDR2 YYNGEE. The CDR3 contains 12 residues.

The chain is built from TRBV7-6 and TRBJ2-5; 9 bases are a match to TRBD1. The CDR3 length is 14 residues. With V trimmed by 4 bases and J by 5 bases, 5 bases remained unmatched. CDR1 and CDR2 (germline): SGHVS, FNYEAQ. As DNA, the CDR3 is TGTGCCAGCAGCTCCGGACAGGGGTTTGAGACCCAGTACTTC. This codes for CASSSGQGFETQYF. The full variable domain, completed using reference TRBV7-6 and TRBJ2-5, is GAGVSQSPRYKVTKRGQDVALRCDPISGHVSLYWYRQALGQGPEFLTYFNYEAQQDKSGLPNDRFSAERPEGSISTLTIQRTEQRDSAMYRCASSSGQGFETQYFGPGTRLLVL.

Many counts were recorded for this clonotype. This sequence joins TRBV2 and TRBJ2-1; TRBD2 matches 13 bases. CDR3 length equals 15 residues. Germline V gives CDR1 SNHLY, CDR2 FYNNEI. Trimming cost V 5 bases and J 7 bases; bases outside gene matches: 5. For the CDR3, the DNA is TGTGCCAGCAGTTACCGGACTAGCGGGAGTAATGAGCAGTTCTTC. It specifies CASSYRTSGSNEQFF.

This clonotype was seen at least ten times. The rearrangement links TRBV29-1 to TRBJ2-3; 12 bases fit TRBD2. V shed 7 bases, J shed 1 base, and the junction held 0 bases outside the gene matches. The CDR3 consists of 13 residues. Germline CDR1 reads SQVTM; CDR2 reads ANQGSEA. The CDR3 region has the DNA TGCAGCGGACTAGCGGGAGGCACAGATACGCAGTATTTT. Translated: CSGLAGGTDTQYF.

This clonotype showed up many times. The rearrangement links TRBV2 to TRBJ2-3; 10 bases align to TRBD2. J gave up 2 bases and V 2 bases, and 10 bases lay outside the gene matches. Germline CDR1 and CDR2: SNHLY and FYNNEI. The CDR3 contains 18 residues. DNA for the CDR3: TGTGCCAGCAGTGAATACCCTTCTAGCGGGAGTATCACAGATACGCAGTATTTT. Translated, it gives CASSEYPSSGSITDTQYF.